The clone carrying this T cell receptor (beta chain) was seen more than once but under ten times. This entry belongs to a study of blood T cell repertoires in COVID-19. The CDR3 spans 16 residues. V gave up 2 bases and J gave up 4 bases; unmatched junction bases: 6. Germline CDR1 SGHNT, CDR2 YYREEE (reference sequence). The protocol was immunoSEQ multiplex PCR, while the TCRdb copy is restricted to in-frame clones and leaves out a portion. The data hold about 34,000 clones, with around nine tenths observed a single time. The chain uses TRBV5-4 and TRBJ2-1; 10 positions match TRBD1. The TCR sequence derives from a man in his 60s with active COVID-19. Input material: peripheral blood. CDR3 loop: CASSLPPGQGYNEQFF. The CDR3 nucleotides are TGTGCCAGCAGCTTACCCCCGGGACAGGGGTACAATGAGCAGTTCTTC.